Listed below are T cell receptor beta chains from one sample, sequenced in a study of pediatric ulcerative colitis. TCRdb keeps only in-frame clones here, not all; method: immunoSEQ multiplex PCR. The sample holds 54,000 or so clones, about nine tenths seen once. What was sequenced was blood. Source of these receptors: a boy aged 5 to 17 who was a control in a study of pediatric ulcerative colitis. CDR3s leave out the opening cysteine and the closing phenylalanine or tryptophan.

v_call | cdr3_aa
TRBV4-3 | ASSQDVLGADTQY
TRBV18 | ASSPSPSSTYEQY
TRBV5-6 | ASSLWTGVSEKLF
TRBV7-9 | ASSLVGTGTYEQY
TRBV19 | ASRRGLLYEQY
TRBV27 | ATRTSGGIHGELF
TRBV6-5 | ASSYSSGSQETQY
TRBV2 | ASRTGTNTGELF
TRBV7-2 | ASSPSGGLSYNEQF
TRBV28 | ATHAQAPSYEQY
TRBV27 | ATRRQGRETEAF
TRBV7-2 | ASSRDRRLNQPQH
TRBV4-1 | ASSQGDRANEQF
TRBV7-9 | ASRGTAKKGRTDTQY
TRBV18 | ASSNRSNQPQH
TRBV6-5 | ATGEGNQPQH
TRBV2 | ASFRQGAYEQY
TRBV5-1 | ASSLRLQLLSSYNEQF
TRBV27 | ASRTGTRIYEQY
TRBV28 | ASTHNWVQPQH
TRBV5-1 | ASSLGQEQETQY
TRBV4-3 | ASSLGGRRSDEQY
TRBV11-2 | ASSLAQASGYTDTQY
TRBV11-3 | ASSRGSSVWNEQF
TRBV7-4 | ASNRGNDVNVNYGYT
TRBV10-3 | AIRDRGGIYGYT
TRBV6-6 | ASSYGWQGLQPQH
TRBV4-3 | ASSQEYRDNQPQH
TRBV19 | ASSQGTEAF
TRBV18 | ASSSSRGSGANVLT
TRBV7-9 | ASSHVLAKNEQY
TRBV28 | ASTTGSLIATNEKLF
TRBV19 | ASRRQGGTGNTIY
TRBV6-6 | ASSYGTGRSSYEQY
TRBV9 | ASSVGGTAGNTIY
TRBV7-3 | ASSPRTGYYNEQF
TRBV7-8 | ASSFGVRETQY
TRBV7-6 | ASSLAGHEQY
TRBV6-5 | ASRRQGTDTQY
TRBV5-8 | ASSYPRDSLYGYT
TRBV7-3 | ASSLLTGSSYEQY
TRBV5-1 | ASSLVTDTQY
TRBV2 | ASMGTSGSSYNEQF
TRBV2 | ASSGVGFSTNEKLF
TRBV19 | ASSTRTASNQPQH
TRBV27 | ASSHDRGTEAF
TRBV7-3 | ASSLTGGTGLSYEQY
TRBV19 | ASTNTGTQPQH
TRBV10-3 | ATSQGQGAHYGYT
TRBV7-2 | ASSSLAGAGYEQY
TRBV9 | ASSVDDFQPQH
TRBV9 | ASSVGLAGAREETQY
TRBV15 | ATSRDPAGSSYNEQF
TRBV14 | ASSQEGLPYEQY
TRBV6-1 | ASKLGPQPQPQH
TRBV9 | ASGDGRDKAQY